These 26 T cell receptor beta chains share one sample of origin, sequenced in a study of identifying expanded T cells in peripheral blood. Here immunoSEQ multiplex PCR was the method, and the copy in TCRdb shows in-frame clones only, minus some. The repertoire consists of about 130,000 clones, with 65% to 90% occurring once and the leading ten covering more than 7%. Sample: blood. The receptors were sampled from a person aged 18-70 years in good health.

The chain carries TRBV7-7 and TRBJ2-3; 7 nucleotides match TRBD2. Germline CDR1 SSHAT, CDR2 FNYEAQ (reference sequence). The J segment lost 5 bases and the V segment lost 2 bases, leaving 10 bases of the junction unmatched. The CDR3 spans 16 residues. The CDR3 nucleotides are TGTGCCAGCAGCTTATTTACGAGCGGGACCTTAGATACGCAGTATTTT. Protein sequence: CASSLFTSGTLDTQYF.

V and J are TRBV21-1 and TRBJ1-5. TRBV21-1 is noted as a pseudogene. CDR3 size: 11 residues. In DNA, the CDR3 is TGTGCCAGCACCCCCAAGGAGCCCCAGCATTTT. Amino acid sequence: CASTPKEPQHF.

This clone was observed once. This CDR3 reads CASSRPGLAGDNEQFF. The CDR3, as DNA: TGTGCCAGCAGCCGGCCGGGACTAGCGGGGGACAATGAGCAGTTCTTC. The J gene is TRBJ2-1, the V gene TRBV5-4; TRBD2 matches 14 bases. The CDR3 extends over 16 amino acids. V dropped 4 bases and J dropped 5; count of bases not matched to a gene: 5. Germline lookup yields CDR1 SGHNT and CDR2 YYREEE (reference sequence).

The genes are TRBV2 and TRBJ2-2; TRBD1 is a possible D gene (5 bases). V was clipped by 6 bases and J by 7 bases, with 12 bases between them. Germline V CDR1 and CDR2: SNHLY, FYNNEI. CDR3 length: 13 residues. CDR3 sequence reads: CASRETRDGELFF. Written as DNA, the CDR3 is TGTGCCAGCAGGGAAACCAGGGACGGGGAGCTGTTTTTT.

V gene TRBV5-1 combines with J gene TRBJ2-7; 10 bases agree with TRBD2. The V and J ends lost 3 bases and 3 bases, in that order; junction bases with no gene match: 3. The germline V gene has CDR1 SGHRS and CDR2 YFSETQ. This CDR3 region has 14 residues. The CDR3 loop reads CASSSSGRIYEQYF. The CDR3 region has the DNA TGCGCCAGCAGCTCTAGCGGGAGAATCTACGAGCAGTACTTC.

The chain is built from TRBV7-9 and TRBJ1-2; TRBD1 matches 8 bases. This CDR3 is 13 amino acids long. With 3 bases clipped from V and 4 bases from J, the junction kept 1 base outside the gene matches. Germline lookup yields CDR1 SEHNR and CDR2 FQNEAQ (reference sequence). The DNA of the CDR3 is TGTGCCAGCAGCTTTACAGGGGGCTATGGCTACACCTTC. It codes for CASSFTGGYGYTF.

The chain carries TRBV5-6 and TRBJ1-3; D remains ambiguous. Germline lookup yields CDR1 SGHDT and CDR2 YYEEEE. Trimming stripped 4 bases from V and 8 bases from J, with 16 bases between. The CDR3 is made up of 14 amino acids. CDR3: CASSPLGREDTIYF. CDR3 bases: TGTGCCAGCAGCCCCCTCGGGAGGGAAGACACCATATATTTT. Full variable domain (outside the CDR3, taken from reference TRBV5-6 and TRBJ1-3): DAGVTQSPTHLIKTRGQQVTLRCSPKSGHDTVSWYQQALGQGPQFIFQYYEEEERQRGNFPDRFSGHQFPNYSSELNVNALLLGDSALYLCASSPLGREDTIYFGEGSWLTVV.

This clone was counted a few times. The V and J genes are TRBV2 and TRBJ2-5; D unclear. Germline lookup yields CDR1 SNHLY and CDR2 FYNNEI. The ends were cut back, 3 bases at V and 5 bases at J, with 7 bases in the middle. The length of the CDR3 is 12 residues. CDR3 in amino acids: CASSDLVETQYF. DNA of the CDR3: TGTGCCAGCAGTGACCTGGTCGAGACCCAGTACTTC.

The chain recombines TRBV5-4 with TRBJ1-1; 10 bases align to TRBD1. Germline CDR1 is SGHNT and CDR2 is YYREEE (reference sequence). V lost 3 bases and J lost 0; bases outside the gene matches: 2. This CDR3 is 15 amino acids long. The CDR3 spells CASSWDRGLNTEAFF. The CDR3 DNA is TGTGCCAGCAGCTGGGACAGGGGATTGAACACTGAAGCTTTCTTT.

The chain uses TRBV11-2 and TRBJ2-6; a possible D gene is TRBD1 (6 bases). This CDR3 has 18 residues. V dropped 5 bases and J dropped 3 bases, with 20 bases sitting between them. Germline CDR1 is SGHAT and CDR2 is FQNNGV. This CDR3 reads CASSRRTGHTDGANVLTF. CDR3 sequence (DNA): TGTGCCAGCAGCCGAAGGACGGGACACACAGATGGGGCCAACGTCCTGACTTTC.

The rearrangement uses TRBV7-8 and TRBJ2-5; 12 bases align to TRBD1. CDR3 size: 16 residues. Losses at the gene ends were 0 bases for V and 1 base for J; bases not matched to a gene: 0. The germline gives CDR1 SGHVS, CDR2 FQNEAQ. CDR3 sequence reads: CASSLAGQGAQETQYF. CDR3 coding DNA: TGTGCCAGCAGCTTAGCGGGACAGGGGGCCCAAGAGACCCAGTACTTC.

V and J are TRBV19 and TRBJ2-7, with D perhaps matching TRBD1 (6 bases). This CDR3 has 15 residues. Trimming stripped 5 bases from V and 2 bases from J, with 16 bases between. Germline V gives CDR1 LNHDA, CDR2 SQIVND (reference sequence). The CDR3 protein is CASSAANGDTYEQYF. CDR3 sequence (DNA): TGTGCCAGTAGTGCCGCCAACGGGGACACCTACGAGCAGTACTTC. Full variable domain (rest looked up from reference TRBV19 and TRBJ2-7): DGGITQSPKYLFRKEGQNVTLSCEQNLNHDAMYWYRQDPGQGLRLIYYSQIVNDFQKGDIAEGYSVSREKKESFPLTVTSAQKNPTAFYLCASSAANGDTYEQYFGPGTRLTVT.

The chain combines TRBV19 with TRBJ2-1; 9 nucleotides align to TRBD1. CDR3 length equals 15 residues. Unmatched junction bases numbered 8, after V lost 6 bases and J lost 5 bases. Germline CDR1 is LNHDA and CDR2 is SQIVND (reference sequence). The CDR3 bases are TGTGCCAGTAGGGGGACAGGGTCCTTAAACAATGAGCAGTTCTTC. Translating it yields CASRGTGSLNNEQFF.

The chain employs TRBV18 and TRBJ2-5, with D perhaps TRBD1 or TRBD2 (6 bases each). The CDR3 totals 14 residues. The germline V gene has CDR1 KGHSH and CDR2 LQKENI. V was cut by 5 bases and J by 5 bases, with 15 bases left in between. The CDR3 DNA reads TGTGCCAGCTCAACGGGGGCTAGTTCCGAGACCCAGTACTTC. This encodes CASSTGASSETQYF.

This chain uses TRBV7-3 with TRBJ2-2; 10 bases match TRBD1. Germline loops: CDR1 SGHTA, CDR2 FQGTGA. V was pared by 3 bases and J by 5 bases, with 3 bases of the junction left unmatched. The length of the CDR3 is 15 residues. The CDR3 bases are TGTGCCAGCAGCTTGACAGGGGGCCGAACCGGGGAGCTGTTTTTT. Translated, it gives CASSLTGGRTGELFF.

The V call is TRBV5-6, the J call TRBJ1-2; tentatively, D is TRBD1 (6 bases). This CDR3 has 15 amino acids. The V end lost 3 bases, the J end lost 0 bases, and 12 bases lay between the germline ends. Germline V gene lookup returns CDR1 SGHDT and CDR2 YYEEEE. CDR3 DNA sequence: TGTGCCAGCAGCTCGGGACACTTAGCTAACTATGGCTACACCTTC. Translation: CASSSGHLANYGYTF.

The chain employs TRBV15 and TRBJ1-1; 8 nucleotides line up with TRBD1. This CDR3 contains 13 residues. Losses at the gene ends were 5 bases for V and 5 bases for J; bases not matched to a gene: 4. Germline values: CDR1 LNHNV, CDR2 YYDKDF (reference sequence). CDR3 sequence: CATSRTGRTEAFF. The CDR3 DNA reads TGTGCCACCAGCCGGACAGGGCGAACTGAAGCTTTCTTT.

The chain joins TRBV5-5 to TRBJ1-1, with a possible D match to TRBD1 (6 bases). Germline values: CDR1 SGHKS, CDR2 YYEKEE (reference sequence). The V end was cut by 4 bases, the J end by 6 bases, with 19 bases between. There are 15 residues in the CDR3. The CDR3 here is CASSINQGMMAEAFF. CDR3 DNA: TGTGCCAGCAGCATAAATCAGGGGATGATGGCTGAAGCTTTCTTT.

The chain recombines TRBV29-1 with TRBJ2-3, with D uncertain. Germline V gene lookup returns CDR1 SQVTM and CDR2 ANQGSEA. The CDR3 loop spans 14 amino acids. V was trimmed by 0 bases and J by 1 base, leaving 8 bases between them. The CDR3 loop is CSVEDRSGTDTQYF. Here the CDR3 DNA reads TGCAGCGTTGAAGATCGGAGTGGCACAGATACGCAGTATTTT.

For this clone: At one boundary the junction diverges from the germline segment, which might be a read error. The chain links TRBV5-6 to TRBJ2-7; no clear D gene. CDR1 and CDR2 from the germline V gene are SGHDT and YYEEEE. This CDR3 spans 13 amino acids. The CDR3 reads CASSLGYLGEQYF. The CDR3 bases are TGTGCCAGCAGTTTGGGCTACCTTGGCGAGCAGTACTTC.

V usage is TRBV28 and J usage is TRBJ1-5; D gene ambiguous. Between the trimmed V and J ends, which lost 6 bases and 3 bases, there was a span of 9 bases. CDR1 and CDR2 from the germline V gene are MDHEN and SYDVKM. This CDR3 has 13 residues. CDR3 amino acids: CASRREINQPQHF. The CDR3 bases are TGTGCCAGCAGACGTGAGATCAATCAGCCCCAGCATTTT.

The CDR3 loop reads CASSFRAGSTEAFF. For the CDR3, the DNA is TGTGCCAGCAGCTTCCGGGCTGGGAGCACTGAAGCTTTCTTT. The rearrangement links TRBV11-3 to TRBJ1-1, with unresolved D. Germline V gives CDR1 SGHNT, CDR2 YENEEA. This CDR3 is 14 amino acids long. Trimming pared 3 bases from V and 4 bases from J, leaving 12 bases between.

CDR3 DNA: TGTGCCAGCAGGGGGGGCCTACAAGAGACCCAGTACTTC. Protein sequence: CASRGGLQETQYF. This chain links TRBV28 with TRBJ2-5; D assignment may be TRBD1 or TRBD2 (6 bases each). Trimming left V 6 bases short and J 2 bases short, with 10 bases between. Germline CDR1 is MDHEN and CDR2 is SYDVKM. The CDR3 runs to 13 residues.

This clone has just a few counts. The chain carries TRBV2 and TRBJ2-2, with 12 bases lining up with TRBD1. From germline, CDR1 is SNHLY and CDR2 FYNNEI. The CDR3 has 18 amino acids. V shed 7 bases and J 4 bases; nucleotides not matched to a gene: 13. This CDR3 reads CASIKIGTGGYGTGELFF. The CDR3 DNA is TGTGCCAGCATTAAAATAGGGACAGGGGGCTATGGCACCGGGGAGCTGTTTTTT.

This chain links TRBV2 with TRBJ2-7; TRBD2 matches 13 bases. Germline CDR1 is SNHLY and CDR2 is FYNNEI. V gave up 6 bases and J gave up 2 bases; unmatched junction bases: 7. This CDR3 contains 16 residues. Here the CDR3 reads CASRDTSGRDAYEQYF. In DNA form, the CDR3 reads TGTGCCAGCAGGGATACTAGCGGGAGGGACGCCTACGAGCAGTACTTC.

In DNA form, the CDR3 reads TGTGCCAGTAGAAATGAAGGGGGCCGGGAGACCCAGTACTTC. Translating gives CASRNEGGRETQYF. The chain is built from TRBV19 and TRBJ2-5; 7 nucleotides line up with TRBD1. Trimming removed 6 bases from V and 5 bases from J; junction bases left unmatched: 9. Germline V gene sequence: CDR1 LNHDA, CDR2 SQIVND (reference sequence). This CDR3 is 14 amino acids long.